This T cell receptor beta chain stems from a study of blood T cell repertoires in COVID-19. Study summary: Specimens from acute and convalescent COVID-19 originated in the United States, Italy and Spain. T cells, B-cell-depleted T cells, or PBMCs supplied cDNA or gDNA.

The CDR3 covers 14 residues. CDR1 is LGHDT, CDR2 YNNKEL, per germline (reference sequence). The V segment lost 0 bases and the J segment 16 bases; nucleotides outside the gene matches: 11. This clone occurred a few times. TCRdb's copy holds only in-frame clones and misses some; the assay was immunoSEQ multiplex PCR. There are about 54,000 clones in the sample; more than 80% occur only once, and approximately 5.7% lies in the top ten. This TCR derives from an older woman with acute or convalescent COVID-19. The rearrangement joins TRBV3-1 (or the pseudogene TRBV3-2) to TRBJ2-1, with 8 bases matching TRBD2. The sequencing input was peripheral blood. This CDR3 reads CASSQEPSGSYRFF. CDR3 DNA: TGTGCCAGCAGCCAAGAGCCCAGCGGGAGCTACAGATTCTTC.